Listed below are T cell receptor beta chains from one sample, sequenced in a study of human T cells and chemical hapten exposure. TCRdb used MiXCR to reprocess the RACE reads, holding one entry per CDR3 protein. The repertoire consists of about 250,000 distinct CDR3 sequences, with around 7% occurring once and the leading ten covering 1.2%. The material was whole blood, obtained in connection with sensitization to the hapten diphenylcyclopropenone (DPC). All receptors derive from a man between 18 and 29 years old with alopecia areata. Some clones in this sample may be carry-over from other donors' samples. Both conserved end residues are part of each CDR3. D genes are given only for firm matches. Clone size is stated in some rows and not others, as once, few, many or a class when expanded.

clone size	D gene	V gene	J gene	CDR3 protein	CDR3 DNA
NA	NA	TRBV7-8	TRBJ2-1	CASRGPRSVSDNEQFF	TGTGCCAGCAGGGGGCCGAGGAGTGTTTCGGACAATGAGCAGTTCTTC
NA	NA	TRBV6-6	TRBJ1-2	CASSNSDSSYGYTF	TGTGCCAGCAGTAATAGTGACAGTTCTTATGGCTACACCTTC
NA	NA	TRBV4-3	TRBJ2-2	CASSHSVGGTGELFF	TGCGCCAGCAGCCATTCGGTGGGGGGCACCGGGGAGCTGTTTTTT
many	NA	TRBV9	TRBJ1-1	CASSVGSPGLGTEAFF	TGTGCCAGCAGCGTAGGGTCCCCGGGGCTTGGCACTGAAGCTTTCTTT
many	NA	TRBV29-1	TRBJ1-2	CSVDPSDYGYTF	TGCAGCGTTGACCCTTCGGACTATGGCTACACCTTC
many	NA	TRBV11-2	TRBJ2-1	CASTPYGWNEQFF	TGTGCCAGCACCCCTTATGGGTGGAATGAGCAGTTCTTC
NA	TRBD1	TRBV6-5	TRBJ2-2	CASSYGDRSGELFF	TGTGCCAGCAGTTATGGGGACAGGTCCGGGGAGCTGTTTTTT
NA	NA	TRBV10-3	TRBJ2-2	CAISVAGLELFF	TGTGCCATCAGTGTCGCGGGGCTAGAGCTGTTTTTT
few	NA	TRBV20-1	TRBJ1-5	CSAIGGNQPQHF	TGCAGTGCTATAGGGGGAAATCAGCCCCAGCATTTT
NA	TRBD1	TRBV20-1	TRBJ1-2	CSASGLGQGASYTF	TGCAGTGCTAGCGGGTTGGGACAGGGGGCAAGCTACACCTTC
few	NA	TRBV6-6	TRBJ1-2	CASSYRDDGYTF	TGTGCCAGCAGTTACAGGGATGATGGCTACACCTTC
NA	NA	TRBV20-1	TRBJ1-4	CSARGGRPNEKLFF	TGCAGTGCTAGAGGTGGCAGGCCCAATGAAAAACTGTTTTTT
few	NA	TRBV5-1	TRBJ2-3	CASSFGQGLHTDTQYF	TGCGCCAGCAGCTTCGGCCAGGGGCTCCACACAGATACGCAGTATTTT
NA	NA	TRBV7-2	TRBJ2-6	CASSLAPTEIISGANVLTF	TGTGCCAGCAGCTTAGCGCCGACCGAAATTATCTCTGGGGCCAACGTCCTGACTTTC
few	NA	TRBV5-1	TRBJ2-7	CASSLWQDSYEQYF	TGCGCCAGCAGCTTGTGGCAGGACTCCTACGAGCAGTACTTC
NA	NA	TRBV6-2/TRBV6-3	TRBJ2-5	CASSSIDREGETQYF	TGTGCCAGCAGTTCCATCGACAGGGAGGGAGAGACCCAGTACTTC
NA	TRBD1	TRBV6-5	TRBJ1-5	CASSIGTGADQPQHF	TGTGCCAGCAGCATAGGGACAGGGGCAGATCAGCCCCAGCATTTT
few	NA	TRBV12-3/TRBV12-4	TRBJ1-2	CASSSGFLHTSNYGYTF	TGTGCCAGCAGTTCAGGGTTTCTTCACACCTCTAACTATGGCTACACCTTC
NA	TRBD1	TRBV7-2	TRBJ2-3	CASRTGGADTQYF	TGTGCCAGCAGGACAGGGGGCGCAGATACGCAGTATTTT
few	NA	TRBV24-1	TRBJ2-1	CATSSGRSSYNEQFF	TGTGCCACCAGTTCGGGCCGGAGCTCCTACAATGAGCAGTTCTTC
few	NA	TRBV7-2	TRBJ1-2	CASSPRGAGFNYGYTF	TGTGCCAGCAGCCCTAGAGGGGCAGGGTTTAACTATGGCTACACCTTC
few	NA	TRBV6-9	TRBJ2-1	CASSSGPNQGAEQFF	TGTGCCAGCAGCAGCGGGCCAAACCAAGGTGCTGAGCAGTTCTTC
many	NA	TRBV14	TRBJ1-1	CASSQGVTEFF	TGTGCCAGCAGCCAAGGGGTTACAGAATTCTTT
few	NA	TRBV28	TRBJ1-5	CASSRTDHQPQHF	TGTGCCAGCAGTAGGACGGACCATCAGCCCCAGCATTTT
few	NA	TRBV27	TRBJ1-4	CASRPRGTFYEKLFF	TGTGCCAGCAGACCGCGGGGAACTTTTTATGAAAAACTGTTTTTT
NA	NA	TRBV7-9	TRBJ2-3	CASSSVTVQDTQYF	TGTGCCAGCAGCTCAGTGACAGTTCAGGATACGCAGTATTTT
NA	NA	TRBV7-9	TRBJ2-5	CASSFVIALGGETQYF	TGTGCCAGCAGCTTCGTTATCGCATTGGGGGGAGAGACCCAGTACTTC
NA	NA	TRBV18	TRBJ2-1	CASSPWQARGTEQFF	TGTGCCAGCTCACCATGGCAGGCTAGGGGCACTGAGCAGTTCTTC
many	NA	TRBV27	TRBJ2-1	CASRGKILSSYNEQFF	TGTGCCAGCAGAGGGAAAATATTGAGCTCCTACAATGAGCAGTTCTTC
few	NA	TRBV10-3	TRBJ1-4	CAISEAGRRGNEKLFF	TGTGCCATCAGTGAGGCTGGTCGGAGGGGAAATGAAAAACTGTTTTTT
NA	TRBD1	TRBV7-2	TRBJ2-4	CASSSRQGLQNIQYF	TGTGCCAGCAGCTCTCGACAGGGTTTACAAAACATTCAGTACTTC
many	NA	TRBV28	TRBJ1-5	CASTHGQRGYSNQPQHF	TGTGCCAGCACCCACGGACAGAGAGGGTATAGCAATCAGCCCCAGCATTTT
few	TRBD1	TRBV15	TRBJ2-7	CATSRDKGQSYEQYF	TGTGCCACCAGCAGAGATAAGGGACAGAGCTACGAGCAGTACTTC
few	TRBD1	TRBV7-2	TRBJ1-1	CASSGRQGASQNTEAFF	TGTGCCAGCAGCGGCCGACAGGGGGCATCCCAAAACACTGAAGCTTTCTTT
many	NA	TRBV9	TRBJ1-2	CASTEDLTDSYGYTF	TGTGCCAGCACCGAAGACTTGACAGACTCGTATGGCTACACCTTC
NA	NA	TRBV6-5	TRBJ1-5	CASSDSPQPQHF	TGTGCCAGCAGTGACTCTCCCCAGCCCCAGCATTTT
NA	NA	TRBV12-3/TRBV12-4	TRBJ1-1	CASSSAAITEAFF	TGTGCCAGCAGTTCGGCGGCTATCACTGAAGCTTTCTTT
many	TRBD1	TRBV9	TRBJ2-5	CASSVEGTVQETQYF	TGTGCCAGCAGCGTAGAAGGGACAGTCCAAGAGACCCAGTACTTC
many	TRBD1	TRBV27	TRBJ1-4	CASSAGQEHGKLFF	TGTGCCAGCAGTGCGGGACAGGAGCATGGAAAACTGTTTTTT
few	TRBD1	TRBV28	TRBJ2-7	CASSQKTDRVYEQYF	TGTGCCAGCAGTCAAAAGACAGACAGGGTTTACGAGCAGTACTTC
NA	NA	TRBV11-2	TRBJ1-6	CASSSVRADNSPLHF	TGTGCCAGCAGCTCAGTCAGAGCCGATAATTCACCCCTCCACTTT
NA	NA	TRBV5-1	TRBJ1-1	CASSQGRGPENTEAFF	TGCGCCAGCAGTCAGGGACGAGGCCCAGAGAACACTGAAGCTTTCTTT
few	NA	TRBV6-1	TRBJ1-2	CASSERGPMGYTF	TGTGCCAGCAGTGAACGGGGACCTATGGGCTACACCTTC
few	NA	TRBV11-2	TRBJ1-2	CASSFDPTARGYTF	TGTGCCAGCAGCTTCGACCCGACGGCGCGAGGCTACACCTTC
many	NA	TRBV6-2/TRBV6-3	TRBJ2-5	CASSTSEGVFSRPQETQYF	TGTGCCAGCAGCACGAGTGAGGGGGTTTTCTCCCGACCACAAGAGACCCAGTACTTC
few	TRBD1	TRBV20-1	TRBJ1-5	CSARQGDGGNQPQHF	TGCAGTGCTAGGCAGGGGGATGGGGGCAATCAGCCCCAGCATTTT
NA	NA	TRBV6-2/TRBV6-3	TRBJ2-2	CASSRDQTWELFF	TGTGCCAGCAGCCGGGACCAGACCTGGGAGCTGTTTTTT
many	NA	TRBV29-1	TRBJ1-1	CSVEAAIGIGEAFF	TGCAGCGTTGAAGCGGCGATAGGGATTGGTGAAGCTTTCTTT